A single sample is the source of the 24 T cell receptor beta chains below, sequenced in a study of response to subunit inactivated influenza vaccine listed by TCRdb under 2018. Libraries were built with RT-PCR. The sequencer was an Illumina HiSeq 2500. TCRdb redid the processing of the public reads, applying fastp at Q25 and MiXCR, and retained in-frame beta chains. Here each entry gathers all rows of one CDR3 protein and keeps the most common genes and DNA. In this sample the table shows around 470,000 distinct CDR3 sequences, 6% to 9% of which occur a single time. The ten top clones hold roughly 14% of the sample. The sequencing here drew on PBMCs from blood, taken less than 30 months after vaccination. These receptors were taken from a man between 45 and 75 years old who received an inactivated influenza vaccine. Donor details come from another sample of the same person, matched by shared clones.

The chain links TRBV7-9 to TRBJ1-4; TRBD1 matches 8 bases. The CDR3 is 15 amino acids. Looked up from germline, CDR1 is SEHNR and CDR2 is FQNEAQ (reference sequence). Unmatched junction bases numbered 4, after V lost 3 bases and J lost 4 bases. The DNA of the CDR3 is TGTGCCAGCAGCTTGGGACAGGCAGTTAATGAAAAACTGTTTTTT. It codes for CASSLGQAVNEKLFF.

This clonotype was observed a handful of times. The CDR3 nucleotides read TGCAGTGCTGGTAGCGTGCCCGGGGAGCTGTTTTTT. This gives the protein CSAGSVPGELFF. This chain joins TRBV20-1 and TRBJ2-2, with D tentatively TRBD2 (5 bases). V was trimmed by 5 bases and J by 6 bases, leaving 10 bases between them. The CDR3 has 12 amino acids. Germline lookup yields CDR1 DFQATT and CDR2 SNEGSKA (reference sequence).

There are many counts of this clonotype. The V gene is TRBV7-2, the J gene TRBJ2-1; TRBD2 matches at 10 bases. Germline values: CDR1 SGHTA, CDR2 FQGNSA. This CDR3 is built from 15 residues. The V gene end was trimmed by 8 bases and the J gene end by 6 bases; junction bases not matched to a gene: 10. CDR3 residues: CASARSASGGNEQFF. In DNA, the CDR3 is TGTGCCAGCGCCCGAAGCGCTAGCGGGGGCAATGAGCAGTTCTTC.

This clonotype appeared a few times. This CDR3 reads CASSLGQKGTEAFF. The CDR3 nucleotides read TGTGCCAGCAGTTTGGGCCAAAAGGGGACTGAAGCTTTCTTT. The chain has TRBV28 and TRBJ1-1; possible D gene TRBD1, 5 bases. Looked up from germline, CDR1 is MDHEN and CDR2 is SYDVKM. Trimming removed 3 bases at V and 5 bases at J, with 13 bases between. CDR3 size: 14 residues.

This clonotype has at least ten counts. This chain uses TRBV10-3 with TRBJ2-1, with 14 bases lining up with TRBD2. The CDR3 runs 13 residues. CDR1 ENHRY and CDR2 SYGVKD come from the germline V gene. Germline trimming cut 10 bases from V and 7 bases from J; bases unmatched to any gene: 3. CDR3 coding DNA: TGTGCCACCTGGACTAGCGGGAGGAATGAGCAGTTCTTC. Translated: CATWTSGRNEQFF.

This clonotype was counted ten times or more. J is TRBJ1-3 and V is TRBV12-3 or TRBV12-4; D unclear. The CDR3 loop spans 13 amino acids. Trimming left V 3 bases short and J 9 bases short, with 12 bases between. The CDR3 DNA reads as TGTGCCAGCAGTTTTCAGGCCCGAGGCACCATATATTTT. Translation: CASSFQARGTIYF.

In this sample, this clonotype turned up many times. This chain uses TRBV12-3 or TRBV12-4 with TRBJ2-1; tentative D call: TRBD2 (5 bases). Trimming left V 5 bases short and J 7 bases short, with 15 bases between. The CDR3 loop spans 14 amino acids. CDR3 nucleotides: TGTGCCAGCAGTGATCAGGCGGGTAGTAATGAGCAGTTCTTC. It translates to CASSDQAGSNEQFF.

This clonotype was picked up many times. This chain links TRBV5-1 with TRBJ1-1; D remains ambiguous. This CDR3 is 13 amino acids long. Germline CDR1 SGHRS, CDR2 YFSETQ. V was cut by 0 bases and J by 8 bases, with 11 bases left in between. The CDR3 coding sequence is TGCGCCAGCAGCTTGGATGGAAAAGGGGAAGCTTTCTTT. It encodes CASSLDGKGEAFF.

This clonotype showed up just a few times. The gene calls are TRBV24-1 and TRBJ2-3; 8 bases fit TRBD2. Trimming cost V 0 bases and J 3 bases; bases outside gene matches: 4. This CDR3 contains 16 residues. CDR1 is KGHDR and CDR2 is SFDVKD in the germline V gene. CDR3 sequence (DNA): TGTGCCACCAGTGATTTGATAGCGGGGCCGACAGATACGCAGTATTTT. Translating it yields CATSDLIAGPTDTQYF.

There are a few counts of this clonotype. The V and J genes are TRBV6-2 or TRBV6-3 and TRBJ2-7, with D perhaps TRBD2 (6 bases). Germline CDR1 reads MNHEY; CDR2 reads SVGEGT. The CDR3 totals 14 residues. Trimming pared 1 base from V and 4 bases from J, leaving 11 bases between. The CDR3 coding sequence is TGTGCCAGCAGTTACTTGGCTAGCGTGTACGAGCAGTACTTC. Translating gives CASSYLASVYEQYF.

The V and J genes are TRBV9 and TRBJ2-3; D is ambiguous. Trimming cost V 1 base and J 3 bases, with 9 bases left between them. The germline CDR1 and CDR2 sequences are SGDLS and YYNGEE. The CDR3 spans 14 residues. The CDR3 nucleotides are TGTGCCAGCAGCGTACCAGAGACGACAGATACGCAGTATTTT. This encodes CASSVPETTDTQYF.

This sequence joins TRBV5-6 and TRBJ1-2; D not certain. Deletions cut 0 bases from V and 1 base from J, with 7 bases between. The germline gives CDR1 SGHDT, CDR2 YYEEEE. This CDR3 has 14 amino acids. The CDR3 reads CASSLVRVNYGYTF. The CDR3 nucleotides read TGTGCCAGCAGCTTGGTTCGGGTTAACTATGGCTACACCTTC. Using reference TRBV5-6 and TRBJ1-2 for the parts outside the CDR3, the full variable domain is DAGVTQSPTHLIKTRGQQVTLRCSPKSGHDTVSWYQQALGQGPQFIFQYYEEEERQRGNFPDRFSGHQFPNYSSELNVNALLLGDSALYLCASSLVRVNYGYTFGSGTRLTVV.

This chain uses TRBV9 with TRBJ2-1; 8 bases map to TRBD2. The CDR3 covers 17 residues. The trim removed 2 bases at V and 4 bases at J, leaving 11 bases unmatched. Germline loops: CDR1 SGDLS, CDR2 YYNGEE. CDR3 bases: TGTGCCAGCAGCGTGAGGACTAGCAGGGGTCCATACAATGAGCAGTTCTTC. Protein sequence: CASSVRTSRGPYNEQFF.

This clonotype was seen many times. V and J are TRBV6-2 or TRBV6-3 and TRBJ2-1; 7 bases are shared with TRBD2. The germline V gene encodes CDR1 MNHEY and CDR2 SVGEGT. The CDR3 totals 14 residues. J gave up 5 bases and V 5 bases, and 6 bases lay outside the gene matches. Here the CDR3 reads CASSRLAANNEQFF. CDR3 in DNA: TGTGCCAGCAGTCGGCTAGCGGCAAACAATGAGCAGTTCTTC.

The chain combines TRBV20-1 with TRBJ1-3, with D uncertain. Between the trimmed V and J ends, which lost 3 bases and 0 bases, there was a span of 6 bases. Germline-derived CDR1 and CDR2 are DFQATT and SNEGSKA (reference sequence). The CDR3 contains 13 residues. CDR3 protein: CSARSGSGNTIYF. CDR3 sequence (DNA): TGCAGTGCTAGGTCCGGCTCTGGAAACACCATATATTTT.

This clonotype was seen repeatedly, ten times or more. This chain links TRBV12-3 or TRBV12-4 with TRBJ2-5, with D tentatively TRBD2 (5 bases). The V end lost 3 bases, the J end lost 2 bases, and 10 bases lay between the germline ends. The CDR3 has 14 amino acids. CDR3 protein: CASSFGVAQETQYF. In DNA, the CDR3 is TGTGCCAGCAGTTTTGGGGTAGCGCAAGAGACCCAGTACTTC.

The genes are TRBV12-3 or TRBV12-4 and TRBJ2-1; the match to TRBD1 covers 10 bases. After removal of 4 bases from V and 6 bases from J, the junction contained 21 bases not matched to a gene. The CDR3 runs 20 residues. The CDR3 spells CASSSHGQGVWEADFNEQFF. CDR3 nucleotides: TGTGCCAGCAGTTCCCACGGACAGGGGGTTTGGGAGGCGGATTTCAATGAGCAGTTCTTC.

With respect to this clonotype: A much larger clone is a single base away; this may be a read error. The chain is built from TRBV20-1 and TRBJ2-2; D might be TRBD2 (5 bases). Trimming pared 5 bases from V and 7 bases from J, leaving 14 bases between. Germline values: CDR1 DFQATT, CDR2 SNEGSKA (reference sequence). The CDR3 covers 13 residues. Written as DNA, the CDR3 is TGCAGTGCTGGGTCTAGCAAGGACGGGGAGCTGTTTTTT. It encodes CSAGSSKDGELFF.

The chain joins TRBV11-1 to TRBJ2-3; possible D gene TRBD2, 5 bases. V was shortened by 5 bases and J by 7 bases, with 16 bases between the two germline ends. Germline V gene lookup returns CDR1 SGHAT and CDR2 FQDESV (reference sequence). The length of the CDR3 is 14 residues. CDR3 region: CASSLRAAPNTQYF. CDR3 nucleotide sequence: TGTGCCAGCAGCCTCCGAGCGGCGCCTAATACGCAGTATTTT.

Concerning this clonotype: One end of the junction varies from germline; a read error may be responsible. The chain uses TRBV3-1 and TRBJ1-2, with a weak D call TRBD1 (6 bases). Looked up from germline, CDR1 is LGHDT and CDR2 is YNNKEL (reference sequence). The length of the CDR3 is 18 residues. The CDR3 DNA reads TGTGCCTGCAGCACTGGCCGCCCGGAGACAGGCCCAAAATATGGCTACACCTTC. Protein: CACSTGRPETGPKYGYTF. The full variable domain, in which reference TRBV3-1 and TRBJ1-2 provide the parts outside the CDR3, is DTAVSQTPKYLVTQMGNDKSIKCEQNLGHDTMYWYKQDSKKFLKIMFSYNNKELIINETVPNRFSPKSPDKAHLNLHINSLELGDSAVYFCACSTGRPETGPKYGYTFGSGTRLTVV.

This clonotype was detected many times. V gene TRBV10-3 combines with J gene TRBJ1-5; the match to TRBD1 covers 8 bases. J was trimmed by 2 bases and V by 3 bases; bases with no gene match: 3. The CDR3 contains 15 residues. The germline V gene encodes CDR1 ENHRY and CDR2 SYGVKD. The DNA for the CDR3 is TGTGCCATCAGTGAACAGGGGGTGGGCAATCAGCCCCAGCATTTT. Protein product: CAISEQGVGNQPQHF.

The V call is TRBV7-3, the J call TRBJ2-2, with 12 bases aligning to TRBD2. The junction had 5 bases not matched to a gene; V was cut back by 5 bases and J by 7 bases. Germline V gene sequence: CDR1 SGHTA, CDR2 FQGTGA. This CDR3 has 15 residues. The CDR3 sequence is CASSTGLAGNGELFF. The CDR3 DNA follows: TGTGCCAGCAGCACTGGACTAGCGGGGAACGGGGAGCTGTTTTTT.

The sample holds a few counts of this clonotype. V is TRBV10-3 and J is TRBJ2-7; D possibly matches TRBD1 or TRBD2 (5 bases each). The CDR3 sequence is 15 residues long. V gave up 4 bases and J gave up 5 bases, with 18 bases separating them. Looked up from germline, CDR1 is ENHRY and CDR2 is SYGVKD. The CDR3 sequence is CAISGGRGANHEQYF. In nucleotides, the CDR3 is TGTGCCATCAGTGGGGGACGGGGCGCGAACCACGAGCAGTACTTC.

The CDR3 protein is CASSNSGTGSHEQYF. The CDR3 DNA reads TGCGCCAGCAGCAACTCCGGGACAGGGTCCCACGAGCAGTACTTC. The chain is built from TRBV5-1 and TRBJ2-7; 9 bases line up with TRBD1. This CDR3 has 15 amino acids. CDR1 and CDR2 from the germline V gene are SGHRS and YFSETQ. The J segment lost 5 bases and the V segment lost 4 bases, leaving 10 bases of the junction unmatched.